This T cell receptor (beta chain) was captured in a study of human T cells and chemical hapten exposure. About this clonotype: Its antigen is unknown.

Time point reported: patch test 3, about 24 weeks after DPC sensitization. Treatment: therapeutic diphenylcyclopropenone sensitization with weekly scalp DPC. Each donor was an alopecia patient between 18 and 70 years of age who qualified for DPC. TCRdb independently ran MiXCR on the RACE reads; one entry per CDR3 protein. The sample yields over 150,000 distinct CDR3 sequences, roughly 25% seen once. Findings of the study overall: While controls formed fewer of them, expanded TCRs formed significantly more large CDR3 similarity clusters.

The germline V and J ends were trimmed by 1 base and 5 bases, with 22 bases remaining between them. The CDR3 runs 18 residues. Germline CDR1 is SGDLS and CDR2 is YYNGEE. The specimen comprised whole blood, sampled in connection with sensitization to the hapten diphenylcyclopropenone (DPC). The chain links TRBV9 to TRBJ2-1, with D perhaps TRBD2 (6 bases). The receptor was derived from a woman between 18 and 29 years old with alopecia areata. Some clones in this sample may be carry-over from other donors' samples. The CDR3, as DNA: TGTGCCAGCAGCGTACAGTGGTATCAGGGCGGGGATAACAATGAGCAGTTCTTC. Translation gives CASSVQWYQGGDNNEQFF.